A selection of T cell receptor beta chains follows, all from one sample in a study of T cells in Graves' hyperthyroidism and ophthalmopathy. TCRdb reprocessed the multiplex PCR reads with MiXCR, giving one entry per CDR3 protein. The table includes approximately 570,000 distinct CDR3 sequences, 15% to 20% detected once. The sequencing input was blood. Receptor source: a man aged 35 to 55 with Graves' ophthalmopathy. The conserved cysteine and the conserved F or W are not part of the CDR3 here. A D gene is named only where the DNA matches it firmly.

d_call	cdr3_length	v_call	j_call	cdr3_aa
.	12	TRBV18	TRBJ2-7	ASSRTGTPDEQY
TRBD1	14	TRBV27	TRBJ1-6	ASSLTGTGGHSPLH
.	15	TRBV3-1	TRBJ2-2	ASSQDKVPTNTGELF
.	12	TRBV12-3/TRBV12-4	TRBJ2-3	ASSLYLFTDTQY
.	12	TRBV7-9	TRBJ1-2	ASSGLDKNYGYT
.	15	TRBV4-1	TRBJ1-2	ASSQDTAGDTNYGYT
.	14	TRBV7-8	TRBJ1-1	ASSLAGGGVGTEAF
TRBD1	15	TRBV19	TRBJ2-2	ASSSRDRGIVSGELF
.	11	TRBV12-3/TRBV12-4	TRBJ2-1	ASRPIHYNEQF
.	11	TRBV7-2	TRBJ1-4	ASSLDLNEKLF
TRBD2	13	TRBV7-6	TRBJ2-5	ASSIAGGTQETQY
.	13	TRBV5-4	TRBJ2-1	ASTEQKTWNNEQF
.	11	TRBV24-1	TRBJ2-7	ATSGGVSYEQY
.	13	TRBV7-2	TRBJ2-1	ASSLGGPLYNEQF
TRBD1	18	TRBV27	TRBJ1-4	ASSLKGVRGLGEGDEKLF
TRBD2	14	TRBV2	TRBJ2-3	ASTPTSGVGTDTQY